A selection of T cell receptor beta chains follows, all from one sample in a study of T cell responses to AZD1222 COVID-19 vaccine. The table came from immunoSEQ multiplex PCR; TCRdb's copy has only in-frame clones and leaves some out. The sample has 130,000 to 150,000 clones, about 90% seen once. The material was peripheral blood, obtained 28 days after the second AZD1222 dose. The receptors originated from an adult who received the AZD1222 COVID-19 vaccine. CDR3s include the opening cysteine and the closing phenylalanine or tryptophan. Each record gives: J gene, D gene, V gene, CDR3 protein, CDR3 DNA. D genes are given only for firm matches.

J gene: TRBJ2-3
D gene: TRBD2
V gene: TRBV9
CDR3 protein: CASSDGGGAVDTQYF
CDR3 DNA: TGTGCCAGCAGCGATGGCGGGGGGGCCGTAGATACGCAGTATTTT

J gene: TRBJ2-3
D gene: NA
V gene: TRBV3-1/TRBV3-2
CDR3 protein: CASSHSASTDTQYF
CDR3 DNA: TGTGCCAGCAGCCATTCGGCAAGCACAGATACGCAGTATTTT

J gene: TRBJ1-2
D gene: TRBD1
V gene: TRBV7-2
CDR3 protein: CASSFGTGIYGYTF
CDR3 DNA: TGTGCCAGCAGCTTTGGGACAGGGATCTATGGCTACACCTTC

J gene: TRBJ1-2
D gene: NA
V gene: TRBV7-3
CDR3 protein: CASSGGLGGGGYTF
CDR3 DNA: TGTGCCAGCAGCGGAGGCCTGGGAGGGGGTGGCTACACCTTC

J gene: TRBJ1-4
D gene: NA
V gene: TRBV21-1
CDR3 protein: CASSKTTRGTWVREKLFF
CDR3 DNA: TGTGCCAGCAGCAAAACAACAAGGGGCACCTGGGTTCGGGAAAAACTGTTTTTT

J gene: TRBJ2-5
D gene: TRBD2
V gene: TRBV11-3
CDR3 protein: CASSFGTSGGLETQYF
CDR3 DNA: TGTGCCAGCAGCTTCGGGACTAGCGGGGGGTTGGAGACCCAGTACTTC

J gene: TRBJ2-6
D gene: NA
V gene: TRBV19
CDR3 protein: CASSIVGGTGANVLTF
CDR3 DNA: TGTGCCAGTAGTATAGTCGGGGGTACTGGGGCCAACGTCCTGACTTTC

J gene: TRBJ2-5
D gene: NA
V gene: TRBV6-5
CDR3 protein: CASSRFTGRETQYF
CDR3 DNA: TGTGCCAGCAGCCGATTTACAGGGCGAGAGACCCAGTACTTC

J gene: TRBJ2-2
D gene: TRBD2
V gene: TRBV3-1/TRBV3-2
CDR3 protein: CASSQDVSSGGPGTGELFF
CDR3 DNA: TGTGCCAGCAGCCAAGATGTCAGTAGCGGGGGGCCGGGCACCGGGGAGCTGTTTTTT

J gene: TRBJ1-2
D gene: NA
V gene: TRBV16
CDR3 protein: CASSQANYGYTF
CDR3 DNA: TGTGCCAGCAGCCAGGCAAACTATGGCTACACCTTC

J gene: TRBJ1-4
D gene: NA
V gene: TRBV5-1
CDR3 protein: CASSLARVAGSSEKLFF
CDR3 DNA: TGCGCCAGCAGCTTGGCTCGGGTTGCGGGGTCCTCTGAAAAACTGTTTTTT

J gene: TRBJ2-3
D gene: NA
V gene: TRBV24-1
CDR3 protein: CATSDRREPTDTQYF
CDR3 DNA: TGTGCCACCAGTGATCGGCGTGAGCCCACAGATACGCAGTATTTT

J gene: TRBJ2-7
D gene: NA
V gene: TRBV27
CDR3 protein: CASSQRTGGEQYF
CDR3 DNA: TGTGCCAGCAGTCAAAGGACCGGGGGCGAGCAGTACTTC

J gene: TRBJ2-3
D gene: NA
V gene: TRBV3-1/TRBV3-2
CDR3 protein: CASSQDTDTQYF
CDR3 DNA: TGTGCCAGCAGCCAAGATACAGATACGCAGTATTTT

J gene: TRBJ1-2
D gene: NA
V gene: TRBV30
CDR3 protein: CAWSNGGYTF
CDR3 DNA: TGTGCCTGGAGTAACGGCGGCTACACCTTC

J gene: TRBJ2-7
D gene: TRBD1
V gene: TRBV11-2
CDR3 protein: CASSKPPGTGLYEQYF
CDR3 DNA: TGTGCCAGCAGCAAACCCCCCGGGACAGGGCTTTACGAGCAGTACTTC